This paragraph reports one TCR beta chain. What it recognizes is unknown. The CDR3 loop spans 16 amino acids. Germline V gene data show CDR1 as SNHLY and CDR2 as FYNNEI. The V end was cut by 6 bases, the J end by 2 bases, with 19 bases between. The data are from a study of Graves' ophthalmopathy and Graves' hyperthyroidism. Amplifying from RNA transcripts, the study obtained TCR beta CDR3 regions. First-round RT-PCR employed HTBI primers, with a second-round multiplex PCR after it. In TCRdb, the multiplex PCR reads were re-called with MiXCR into one record per CDR3 protein. The sample carries some 1.1 million distinct CDR3 sequences, about 40% recorded once. The study's findings and limits: The model's prediction of ophthalmopathy progression had 65% to 71% sensitivity and 72% to 75% specificity.

The receptor was derived from an adult man with Graves' hyperthyroidism. The chain employs TRBV2 and TRBJ1-1, with no clear D. Material: peripheral blood or thyroid tissue (not recorded which). CDR3 coding DNA: TGTGCCAGCAGCTTAGGCGGCCAGTACGTCAACACTGAAGCTTTCTTT. It codes for CASSLGGQYVNTEAFF. Looking up the rest from reference TRBV2 and TRBJ1-1 gives the full variable domain: EPEVTQTPSHQVTQMGQEVILRCVPISNHLYFYWYRQILGQKVEFLVSFYNNEISEKSEIFDDQFSVERPDGSNFTLKIRSTKLEDSAMYFCASSLGGQYVNTEAFFGQGTRLTVV.